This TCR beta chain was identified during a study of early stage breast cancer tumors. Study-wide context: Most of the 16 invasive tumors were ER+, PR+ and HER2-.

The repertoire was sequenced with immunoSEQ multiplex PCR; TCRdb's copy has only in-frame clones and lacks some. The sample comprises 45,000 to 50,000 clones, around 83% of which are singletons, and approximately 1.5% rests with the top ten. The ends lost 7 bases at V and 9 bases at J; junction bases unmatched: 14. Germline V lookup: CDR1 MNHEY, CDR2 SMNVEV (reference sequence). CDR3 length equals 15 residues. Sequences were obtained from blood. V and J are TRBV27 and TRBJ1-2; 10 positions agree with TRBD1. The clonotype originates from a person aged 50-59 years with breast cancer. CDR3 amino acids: CASTRLGTGAPSYTF. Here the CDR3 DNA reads TGTGCCAGCACCCGCCTTGGGACAGGGGCCCCCAGCTACACCTTC.